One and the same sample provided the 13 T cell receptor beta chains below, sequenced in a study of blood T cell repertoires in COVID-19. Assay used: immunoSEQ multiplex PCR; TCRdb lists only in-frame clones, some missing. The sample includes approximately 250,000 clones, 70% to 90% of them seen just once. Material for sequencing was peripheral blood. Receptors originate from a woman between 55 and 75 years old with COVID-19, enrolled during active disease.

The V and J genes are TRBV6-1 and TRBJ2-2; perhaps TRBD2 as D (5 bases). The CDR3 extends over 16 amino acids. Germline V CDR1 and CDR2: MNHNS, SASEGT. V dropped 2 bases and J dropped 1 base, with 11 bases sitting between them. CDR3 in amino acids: CASSEFSAMNTGELFF. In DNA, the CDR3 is TGTGCCAGCAGTGAATTTAGCGCGATGAACACCGGGGAGCTGTTTTTT.

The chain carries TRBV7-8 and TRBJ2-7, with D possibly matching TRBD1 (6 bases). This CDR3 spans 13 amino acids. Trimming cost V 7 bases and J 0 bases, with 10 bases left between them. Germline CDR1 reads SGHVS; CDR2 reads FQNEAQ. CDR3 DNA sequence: TGTGCCAGCACCGTGGACAGCTCCTACGAGCAGTACTTC. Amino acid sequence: CASTVDSSYEQYF.

Here the CDR3 DNA reads TGTGCCAGTAATAATAGGGCAGGGTATCAGCCCCAGCATTTT. Translating gives CASNNRAGYQPQHF. The chain joins TRBV19 to TRBJ1-5, with D maybe TRBD1 (5 bases). This CDR3 comprises 14 residues. The V gene's germline CDR1 is LNHDA and CDR2 SQIVND (reference sequence). Trimming shortened V by 7 bases and J by 5 bases, and 15 bases separated the two germline ends.

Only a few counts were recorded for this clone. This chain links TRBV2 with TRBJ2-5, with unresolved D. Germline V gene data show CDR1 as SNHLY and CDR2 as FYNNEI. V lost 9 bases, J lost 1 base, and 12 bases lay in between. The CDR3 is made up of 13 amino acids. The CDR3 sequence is CASHYFSQETQYF. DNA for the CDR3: TGTGCCAGTCACTATTTCTCCCAAGAGACCCAGTACTTC.

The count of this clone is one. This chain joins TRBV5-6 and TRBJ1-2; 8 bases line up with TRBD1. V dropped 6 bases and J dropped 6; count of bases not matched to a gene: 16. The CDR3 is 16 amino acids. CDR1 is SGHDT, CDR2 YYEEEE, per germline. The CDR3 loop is CASTLEARTGFNGYTF. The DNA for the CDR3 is TGTGCCAGCACCCTTGAGGCCCGGACAGGGTTTAATGGCTACACCTTC.

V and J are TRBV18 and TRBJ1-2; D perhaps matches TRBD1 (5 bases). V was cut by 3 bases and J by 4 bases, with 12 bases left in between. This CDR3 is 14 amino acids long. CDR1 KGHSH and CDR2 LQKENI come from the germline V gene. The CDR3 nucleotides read TGTGCCAGCTCACCCACGGGGGACCCCTATGGCTACACCTTC. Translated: CASSPTGDPYGYTF.

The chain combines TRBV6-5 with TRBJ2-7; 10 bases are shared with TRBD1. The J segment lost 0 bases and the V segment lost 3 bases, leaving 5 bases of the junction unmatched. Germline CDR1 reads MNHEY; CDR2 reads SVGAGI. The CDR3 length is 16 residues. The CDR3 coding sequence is TGTGCCAGCAGTTATTCCGGGACAGGGGCCTCCTACGAGCAGTACTTC. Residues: CASSYSGTGASYEQYF.

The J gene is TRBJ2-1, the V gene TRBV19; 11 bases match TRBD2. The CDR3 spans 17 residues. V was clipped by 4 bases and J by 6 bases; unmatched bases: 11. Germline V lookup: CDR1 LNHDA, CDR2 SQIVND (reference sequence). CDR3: CASSTRLAGRRGNEQFF. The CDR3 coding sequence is TGTGCCAGTAGTACTAGACTAGCGGGGCGCCGGGGCAATGAGCAGTTCTTC.

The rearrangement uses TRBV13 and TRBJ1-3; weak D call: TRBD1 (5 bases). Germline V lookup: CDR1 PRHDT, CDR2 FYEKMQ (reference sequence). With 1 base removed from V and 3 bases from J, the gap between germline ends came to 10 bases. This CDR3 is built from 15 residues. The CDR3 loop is CASSLVGGSGNTIYF. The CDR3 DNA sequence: TGTGCCAGCAGCTTAGTGGGGGGAAGTGGAAACACCATATATTTT.

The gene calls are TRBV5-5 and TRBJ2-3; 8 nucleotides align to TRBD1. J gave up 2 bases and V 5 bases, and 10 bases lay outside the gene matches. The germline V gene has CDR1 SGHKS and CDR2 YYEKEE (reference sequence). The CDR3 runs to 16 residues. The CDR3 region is CASRPHRQGYTDTQYF. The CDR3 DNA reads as TGTGCCAGCAGACCTCACCGACAGGGGTACACAGATACGCAGTATTTT.

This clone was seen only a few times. DNA for the CDR3: TGCGCCAGCAGCCAACCCGGGACTCCCAATGAAAAACTGTTTTTT. Its translation: CASSQPGTPNEKLFF. The rearrangement uses TRBV4-3 and TRBJ1-4, with TRBD1 as a possible D gene (5 bases). V lost 2 bases and J 5 bases, leaving 12 bases between the germline ends. CDR3 length: 15 residues. Germline V lookup: CDR1 LGHNA, CDR2 YSLEER.

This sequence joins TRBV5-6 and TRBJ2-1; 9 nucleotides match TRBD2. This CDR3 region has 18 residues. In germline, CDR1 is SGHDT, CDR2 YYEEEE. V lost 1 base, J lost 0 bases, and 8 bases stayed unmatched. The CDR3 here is CASSLSSGRPYSYNEQFF. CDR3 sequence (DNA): TGTGCCAGCAGCTTGTCCAGCGGGAGGCCCTACTCCTACAATGAGCAGTTCTTC.

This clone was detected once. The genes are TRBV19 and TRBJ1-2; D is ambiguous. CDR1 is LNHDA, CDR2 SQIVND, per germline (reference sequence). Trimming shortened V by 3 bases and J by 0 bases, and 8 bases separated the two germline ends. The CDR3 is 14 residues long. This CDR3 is CASSMGRTNYGYTF. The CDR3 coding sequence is TGTGCCAGTAGTATGGGCAGAACTAACTATGGCTACACCTTC. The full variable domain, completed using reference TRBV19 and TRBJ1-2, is DGGITQSPKYLFRKEGQNVTLSCEQNLNHDAMYWYRQDPGQGLRLIYYSQIVNDFQKGDIAEGYSVSREKKESFPLTVTSAQKNPTAFYLCASSMGRTNYGYTFGSGTRLTVV.